Shown below are 29 T cell receptor beta chains from a single sample sequenced in a study of cytomegalovirus exposure and HLA in healthy donors. This PCR relied on a set of 60 Vbeta primers and 13 Jbeta primers. The assay was immunoSEQ multiplex PCR, and TCRdb's table has in-frame clones only and misses some. The sample holds some 120,000 clones, around 70% seen once. The source material was PBMCs. Receptors originate from a man aged 30-40 years in good health and CMV-seronegative.

This clone came up a few times. The chain links TRBV7-2 to TRBJ2-3; 12 bases are a match to TRBD2. The germline V gene has CDR1 SGHTA and CDR2 FQGNSA. The length of the CDR3 is 15 residues. J was trimmed by 6 bases and V by 6 bases; bases with no gene match: 7. The CDR3 here is CASSTTSGSPDTQYF. The CDR3 DNA sequence: TGTGCCAGCAGTACGACTAGCGGGAGTCCCGATACGCAGTATTTT.

The J gene is TRBJ2-3, the V gene TRBV7-3, with 12 bases matching TRBD2. The CDR3 sequence is 18 residues long. Germline trimming cut 2 bases from V and 4 bases from J; bases unmatched to any gene: 10. Germline V gene sequence: CDR1 SGHTA, CDR2 FQGTGA. The CDR3 nucleotides read TGTGCCAGCAGCTTAGGAGGGAGACTAGCGGGAGAGTCAGATACGCAGTATTTT. Protein product: CASSLGGRLAGESDTQYF.

Only a few counts were recorded for this clone. The genes are TRBV11-2 and TRBJ2-7; D is possibly TRBD2 (6 bases). Trimming took off 3 bases at V and 4 bases at J, with 7 bases between the two ends. Germline-derived CDR1 and CDR2 are SGHAT and FQNNGV. CDR3 size: 12 residues. The CDR3 nucleotides are TGTGCCAGCAGCTTTGGGGGGTACGAGCAGTACTTC. Amino acid sequence: CASSFGGYEQYF.

The genes are TRBV27 and TRBJ1-6, with 7 bases matching TRBD1. This CDR3 comprises 16 residues. CDR1 and CDR2 from the germline V gene are MNHEY and SMNVEV (reference sequence). V lost 4 bases, J lost 1 base, and 4 bases stayed unmatched. The DNA of the CDR3 is TGTGCCAGCAGTTACAGGGGACGTTCCTATAATTCACCCCTCCACTTT. It encodes CASSYRGRSYNSPLHF.

The chain carries TRBV21-1 and TRBJ2-1; no check of the table's D call, TRBD1, against the DNA was made. TRBV21-1 is a listed pseudogene. There are 15 residues in the CDR3. The CDR3 here is CASIYWTGFYNEQFF. DNA for the CDR3: TGTGCCAGCATATACTGGACAGGGTTCTACAATGAGCAGTTCTTC.

This clone was detected only once. CDR3 nucleotide sequence: TGTGCCAGCAGTGACAGGGAAAGGAACACTGAAGCTTTCTTT. It is translated as CASSDRERNTEAFF. The chain couples TRBV6-5 to TRBJ1-1; 7 bases match TRBD1. The junction had 4 bases not matched to a gene; V was cut back by 5 bases and J by 1 base. Germline-derived CDR1 and CDR2 are MNHEY and SVGAGI. The CDR3 extends over 14 amino acids.

This clone was counted between two and nine times. The V gene is TRBV7-2, the J gene TRBJ2-2, with a weak D call TRBD1 (6 bases). Germline assignment: CDR1 SGHTA and CDR2 FQGNSA. V gave up 4 bases and J gave up 4 bases, with 13 bases separating them. The CDR3 extends over 15 amino acids. Here the CDR3 DNA reads TGTGCCAGCAGCTACCAACAGGGTTTCACCGGGGAGCTGTTTTTT. Protein: CASSYQQGFTGELFF.

The chain is built from TRBV19 and TRBJ1-1, with TRBD1 matching over 8 bases. Germline trimming cut 8 bases from V and 1 base from J; bases unmatched to any gene: 3. The length of the CDR3 is 13 residues. CDR1 and CDR2 from the germline V gene are LNHDA and SQIVND (reference sequence). DNA for the CDR3: TGTGCCAGTCGGGGGACAGGGAACACTGAAGCTTTCTTT. Protein sequence: CASRGTGNTEAFF.

The chain has TRBV6-5 and TRBJ2-7, with TRBD2 matching over 8 bases. Looked up from germline, CDR1 is MNHEY and CDR2 is SVGAGI. The CDR3 covers 16 residues. The ends lost 0 bases at V and 1 base at J; junction bases unmatched: 5. CDR3 loop: CASSYSIRGGSYEQYF. The CDR3 DNA sequence: TGTGCCAGCAGTTACTCGATTCGGGGGGGGTCCTACGAGCAGTACTTC.

A remark on this clone: Other DNA sequences in the same sample also yield this CDR3. The chain recombines TRBV30 with TRBJ1-5; no clear D. With 3 bases removed from V and 4 bases from J, the gap between germline ends came to 16 bases. The germline CDR1 and CDR2 sequences are GTSNPN and SVGIG (reference sequence). CDR3 length equals 15 residues. CDR3 protein: CAWRKGGSRNQPQHF. The CDR3 nucleotides are TGTGCCTGGAGGAAGGGAGGCAGCCGGAATCAGCCCCAGCATTTT.

This chain connects TRBV5-1 to TRBJ2-7, with 10 bases that match TRBD2. The length of the CDR3 is 15 residues. CDR1 is SGHRS, CDR2 YFSETQ, per germline. The V gene end was trimmed by 0 bases and the J gene end by 7 bases; junction bases not matched to a gene: 7. The CDR3 DNA follows: TGCGCCAGCAGCTTGGCCCTAGCGGGAGTCCGAGAGCAGTACTTC. Translated: CASSLALAGVREQYF.

The V and J genes are TRBV6-5 and TRBJ2-7; 9 bases align to TRBD2. From germline, CDR1 is MNHEY and CDR2 SVGAGI. Trimming removed 6 bases from V and 3 bases from J; junction bases left unmatched: 9. The CDR3 consists of 15 residues. This CDR3 is CASSLTGTSFYEQYF. DNA for the CDR3: TGTGCCAGCAGCCTAACCGGGACTAGCTTCTACGAGCAGTACTTC.

This chain connects TRBV5-4 to TRBJ1-3, with 7 positions matching TRBD1. The CDR3 runs 15 residues. The germline CDR1 and CDR2 sequences are SGHNT and YYREEE (reference sequence). V lost 1 base, J lost 4 bases, and 5 bases stayed unmatched. The DNA of the CDR3 is TGTGCCAGCAGCTTGTCAGGGGGTGCAGGAAACACCATATATTTT. Translation gives CASSLSGGAGNTIYF.

The gene calls are TRBV29-1 and TRBJ1-2; no clear D gene. This CDR3 comprises 12 residues. Trimming shortened V by 7 bases and J by 3 bases, and 12 bases separated the two germline ends. Germline V gene sequence: CDR1 SQVTM, CDR2 ANQGSEA. CDR3 amino acids: CSGGDPDYGYTF. In DNA, the CDR3 is TGCAGCGGAGGTGATCCGGACTATGGCTACACCTTC.

The chain uses TRBV19 and TRBJ1-2, with a possible D match to TRBD1 (6 bases). With 7 bases removed from V and 4 bases from J, the gap between germline ends came to 19 bases. Looked up from germline, CDR1 is LNHDA and CDR2 is SQIVND (reference sequence). The CDR3 length is 15 residues. This CDR3 is CASTRDTGSTYGYTF. The CDR3 bases are TGTGCCAGTACCCGGGACACTGGAAGTACCTATGGCTACACCTTC.

The V gene is TRBV4-3, the J gene TRBJ1-5; D is unresolved. Germline V lookup: CDR1 LGHNA, CDR2 YSLEER. The CDR3 has 14 amino acids. Trimming removed 4 bases from V and 4 bases from J, with 11 bases in between. CDR3 in amino acids: CASSPEEGNQPQHF. The CDR3 DNA reads TGCGCCAGCAGCCCCGAGGAGGGTAATCAGCCCCAGCATTTT.

This clone was seen a few times. The chain employs TRBV5-6 and TRBJ2-4, with 7 bases fitting TRBD2. This CDR3 has 16 amino acids. CDR1 and CDR2 from the germline V gene are SGHDT and YYEEEE. V trimming: 4 bases; J trimming: 3 bases; junction bases outside the gene matches: 10. This CDR3 reads CASSRIGEGVKNIQYF. The CDR3 region has the DNA TGTGCCAGCAGCCGAATCGGGGAGGGTGTCAAAAACATTCAGTACTTC. Supplemented by reference TRBV5-6 and TRBJ2-4, the full variable domain reads DAGVTQSPTHLIKTRGQQVTLRCSPKSGHDTVSWYQQALGQGPQFIFQYYEEEERQRGNFPDRFSGHQFPNYSSELNVNALLLGDSALYLCASSRIGEGVKNIQYFGAGTRLSVL.

This sequence joins TRBV28 and TRBJ2-2; D unclear. The CDR3 is 14 amino acids. Trimming took 6 bases from V and 5 from J, leaving 13 bases between them. Germline CDR1 MDHEN, CDR2 SYDVKM. This CDR3 reads CASSVLAATGELFF. DNA of the CDR3: TGTGCCAGCAGCGTCTTAGCTGCGACCGGGGAGCTGTTTTTT.

The chain employs TRBV28 and TRBJ2-5, with a possible D match to TRBD2 (7 bases). This CDR3 is 15 amino acids long. Trimming cost V 1 base and J 5 bases, with 14 bases left between them. Germline V CDR1 and CDR2: MDHEN, SYDVKM. CDR3 nucleotide sequence: TGTGCCAGCAGTTTATTAGGGGGGGATCGGGAGACCCAGTACTTC. The encoded protein is CASSLLGGDRETQYF.

The chain carries TRBV20-1 and TRBJ2-1; D is undetermined. This CDR3 is 11 amino acids long. V lost 6 bases and J 4 bases, leaving 7 bases between the germline ends. In germline, CDR1 is DFQATT, CDR2 SNEGSKA (reference sequence). The CDR3 here is CSALLYNEQFF. In nucleotides, the CDR3 is TGCAGTGCACTATTGTACAATGAGCAGTTCTTC.

This clone was detected only a few times. This chain connects TRBV4-1 to TRBJ2-5; 7 bases are a match to TRBD1. The junction had 8 bases not matched to a gene; V was cut back by 2 bases and J by 2 bases. CDR3 length: 16 residues. Germline V gene sequence: CDR1 MGHRA, CDR2 YSYEKL. CDR3 coding DNA: TGCGCCAGCAGCCAAAGAGGACAGGAGTTACAAGAGACCCAGTACTTC. Residues: CASSQRGQELQETQYF.

The chain links TRBV29-1 to TRBJ1-2; D perhaps matches TRBD1 (5 bases). From germline, CDR1 is SQVTM and CDR2 ANQGSEA. This CDR3 is 14 amino acids long. The V end was cut by 4 bases, the J end by 5 bases, with 17 bases between. CDR3 residues: CSVGVATEIYGYTF. As DNA, the CDR3 is TGCAGCGTTGGGGTCGCGACAGAGATTTATGGCTACACCTTC.

V usage is TRBV6-6 and J usage is TRBJ2-5, with D hard to call. Trimming took 1 base from V and 2 from J, leaving 5 bases between them. Looked up from germline, CDR1 is MNHNY and CDR2 is SVGAGI (reference sequence). The CDR3 has 13 residues. CDR3 nucleotide sequence: TGTGCCAGCAGTTACTACAGTCAAGAGACCCAGTACTTC. Translated, it gives CASSYYSQETQYF.

The rearrangement uses TRBV28 and TRBJ1-2; the match to TRBD1 covers 9 bases. The CDR3 runs 15 residues. Per germline, CDR1 MDHEN and CDR2 SYDVKM. V shed 0 bases and J 5 bases; nucleotides not matched to a gene: 4. CDR3 in amino acids: CASSLWKDRGYGYTF. CDR3 DNA: TGTGCCAGCAGTTTATGGAAAGACAGGGGGTATGGCTACACCTTC.

The V call is TRBV6-4, the J call TRBJ2-5; D may be TRBD2 (6 bases). The CDR3 extends over 19 amino acids. Per the germline V gene, CDR1 is MRHNA and CDR2 is SNTAGT. The V gene lost 8 bases and the J gene lost 5 bases, with 33 bases spanning the gap. This CDR3 reads CASGGSCGDPINGIETQYF. The CDR3 DNA follows: TGTGCCAGCGGGGGGTCGTGTGGGGACCCAATTAACGGTATTGAGACCCAGTACTTC.

Note on this clone: Sequence at one end of the junction differs from germline and may be a read error. This chain uses TRBV4-2 with TRBJ1-1, with 7 bases matching TRBD1. The CDR3 runs to 11 residues. CDR1 and CDR2 (germline): LGHNA, YNFKEQ. The CDR3 nucleotides are TGTGCCTGCAGCTACAGGGGAGAAGCTTTCTTT. Translation gives CACSYRGEAFF.

The chain has TRBV7-2 and TRBJ2-7, with 8 nucleotides matching TRBD2. The CDR3 totals 15 residues. V shed 4 bases and J 4 bases; nucleotides not matched to a gene: 9. The germline gives CDR1 SGHTA, CDR2 FQGNSA. CDR3 nucleotide sequence: TGTGCCAGCAGCTCCCGCGGTAGCGGGACATACGAGCAGTACTTC. This gives the protein CASSSRGSGTYEQYF. The whole variable domain, remainder taken from reference TRBV7-2 and TRBJ2-7, is GAGVSQSPSNKVTEKGKDVELRCDPISGHTALYWYRQSLGQGLEFLIYFQGNSAPDKSGLPSDRFSAERTGGSVSTLTIQRTQQEDSAVYLCASSSRGSGTYEQYFGPGTRLTVT.

The V gene is TRBV11-2, the J gene TRBJ2-7; maybe TRBD2 (6 bases). Germline V gene data show CDR1 as SGHAT and CDR2 as FQNNGV. V lost 3 bases and J 0 bases, leaving 12 bases between the germline ends. The CDR3 sequence is 15 residues long. Here the CDR3 DNA reads TGTGCCAGCAGCTTTATTCTAGCGTCCTCCTACGAGCAGTACTTC. Translated: CASSFILASSYEQYF.

This chain joins TRBV4-3 and TRBJ2-7, with 8 bases matching TRBD1. The CDR3 covers 17 residues. With V trimmed by 0 bases and J by 1 base, 8 bases remained unmatched. CDR1 is LGHNA, CDR2 YSLEER, per germline. This CDR3 is CASSQEENRGASYEQYF. The CDR3 nucleotides read TGCGCCAGCAGCCAAGAGGAAAACAGGGGGGCGTCCTACGAGCAGTACTTC.